This TCR beta chain was recorded in a study of T cells in Graves' hyperthyroidism and ophthalmopathy (dated by TCRdb to about 2019). With regard to the full study: Peripheral blood samples were taken at the time of initial diagnosis, prior to any treatment. Prospective prediction of ophthalmopathy was tested in an independent validation cohort consisting of roughly 20 hyperthyroidism patients and approximately 16 patients who later progressed to ophthalmopathy. To identify TCR V-J signatures that set the groups apart, the researchers used a discovery cohort of 100 patients, made up of roughly 45 with Graves' ophthalmopathy and 55 to 65 with stable Graves' hyperthyroidism. The roughly 91 discovery patients were randomly divided into training and test sets at a 7:3 ratio. Thyroid tissue and blood T-cell repertoires from several Graves' hyperthyroidism patients were also compared in the study. TCR Vbeta CDR3 sequencing of around 130 peripheral blood samples (under 45 ophthalmopathy, roughly 72 hyperthyroidism and around 17 progressor patients) is reported in the paper. After sampling, hyperthyroidism patients received methimazole starting at 30 mg daily, and ophthalmopathy patients received high-dose intravenous methylprednisolone. The paper as a whole reports these results and caveats: During validation, the model predicted progression to ophthalmopathy a median of roughly 7.1 months ahead of onset, with around 71% sensitivity and under 85% specificity. Most expanded thyroid clonotypes (frequency above 0.001) were also detected in blood, a finding suggesting that blood repertoires may reflect thyroid immune responses. In cross-validation, a model built on a 13 V-J signature told ophthalmopathy apart from stable hyperthyroidism with approximately 90% sensitivity and about 81% specificity, and in testing the same model reached 80%/75%. Sample size was not statistically predetermined, and investigators were not blinded to group allocation.

Taken from cysteine to phenylalanine, the CDR3 has 17 residues. Left in the record is the CDR3 DNA by itself, 51 bases read in frame from the first base. A distance of 26 bases separates the germline ends of V and J, which lose 4 bases and 10 bases respectively. CDR1 LNHDA and CDR2 SQIVND are derived from the germline V gene (reference sequence). In the ophthalmopathy patients, disease was moderately to severely active, with a Clinical Activity Score of 3 or more, a NOSPECS grade of 4 or more, and a duration of less than 3 months. Exclusion was applied to patients with uncontrolled infections, other autoimmune diseases, pregnancy or lactation. Clinical symptoms, serum thyroxine and TRAb, thyroid ultrasound, and orbital computed tomography formed the basis for the diagnoses. Ficoll-Paque density gradient centrifugation was used to isolate PBMCs from approximately 10 ml of fresh peripheral blood. Trizol reagent was used to extract total RNA, and RNA quality was then checked on an Agilent 2100 Bioanalyzer.

The table lists this clonotype with a few counts. The antigen it binds to is not known. It has no much larger one-base neighbor in the sample; base qualities were not kept. Amplification of TCR beta CDR3 regions was carried out from RNA transcripts. For the first round of RT-PCR on the TCR CDR3, the HTBI primer set was used together with the Qiagen OneStep RT-PCR kit. Libraries were constructed in a second round of multiplex PCR, after which size selection and purification were carried out. Paired-end sequencing of the libraries was performed with 100 bp reads on an Illumina HiSeq2000. As for the authors' bioinformatics: SOAPnuke was used to process the raw data, throwing out any read that contained adapters or uncalled bases, had a mean Phred below 15, or lacked an exact constant-primer or identifier match. COPE v1.2.5 was used to merge the high-quality paired reads, and each unique nucleotide sequence was defined as a clonotype. Clonotypes were aligned to IMGT TRBV, TRBD and TRBJ reference segments using MiTCR v1.1. The analysis was restricted to V-J combinations with a frequency above 0.0001, which together covered roughly 99% of the repertoires. The TCS score was defined as the ratio of F50 (clonal expansion) to E x V (chaos), calculated using BLOSUM62-based TCRdist between CDR3 peptides within each V-J. Welch's t-statistics and random forest reduced just over 500 V-J features to roughly 13, which were used in a naive Bayes classifier (R e1071). TCRdb redid the processing of the public reads, applying fastp at Q25 and MiXCR, and retained in-frame beta chains. A single entry per CDR3 protein holds the most common genes and DNA from its merged rows. The V and J calls follow TCRdb's processing rather than the paper's. A total of over 500,000 distinct CDR3 sequences appear in this sample, roughly 18% of them only once. The ten top clones hold roughly a sixth of the sample.

The chain joins TRBV19 to TRBJ2-1; the D gene is possibly TRBD1 or TRBD2, with 5 bases matching each. The material sequenced was blood. The source is a woman aged 18-29 years with Graves' ophthalmopathy. The DNA sequence is given as TGTGCCAGTAGTACCTTCTTCACAACCGGGACCCAATTAGAGCAGTTCTTC. It translates as CASSTFFTTGTQLEQFF.